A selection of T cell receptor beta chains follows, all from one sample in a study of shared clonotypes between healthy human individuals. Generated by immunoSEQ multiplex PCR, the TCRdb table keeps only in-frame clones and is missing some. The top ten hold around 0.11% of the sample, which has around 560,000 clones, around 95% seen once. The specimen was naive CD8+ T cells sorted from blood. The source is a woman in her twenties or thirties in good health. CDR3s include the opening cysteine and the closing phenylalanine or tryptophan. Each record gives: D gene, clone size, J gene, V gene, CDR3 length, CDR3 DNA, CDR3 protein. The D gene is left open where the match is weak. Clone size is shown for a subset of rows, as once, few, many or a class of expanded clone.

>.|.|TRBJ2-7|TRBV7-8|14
TGTGCCAGCAGCTACAACAGGGTTGCCTACGAGCAGTACTTC
CASSYNRVAYEQYF
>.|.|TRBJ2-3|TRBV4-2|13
TGTGCCAGCAGCCAAGTGTTTATGGATACGCAGTATTTT
CASSQVFMDTQYF
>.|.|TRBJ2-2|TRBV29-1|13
TGCAGCGTTGAAGAGTCGAACACCGGGGAGCTGTTTTTT
CSVEESNTGELFF
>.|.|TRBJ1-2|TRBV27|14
TGTGCCAGCAGTCGAATCAGGGACGACTATGGCTACACCTTC
CASSRIRDDYGYTF
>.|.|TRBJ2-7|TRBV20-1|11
TGCAGTCCCAGGTTGGCTGCCGAGCAGTACTTC
CSPRLAAEQYF
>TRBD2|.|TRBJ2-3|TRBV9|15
TGTGCCAGCAGCGTGGCGGGGGGGCTTACAGATACGCAGTATTTT
CASSVAGGLTDTQYF
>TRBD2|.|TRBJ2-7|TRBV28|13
TGTGCCAGCAGTTTAGGGACTAGGAGCGAGCAGTACTTC
CASSLGTRSEQYF
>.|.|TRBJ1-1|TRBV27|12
TGTGCCAGCAGTCCCCTGGCCGGAGAAGCTTTCTTT
CASSPLAGEAFF
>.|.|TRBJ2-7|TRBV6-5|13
TGTGCCAGCAGTTTACAGGGCCCCTACGAGCAGTACTTC
CASSLQGPYEQYF
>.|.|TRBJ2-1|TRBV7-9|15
TGTGCCAGCAGCTTAGCGCGGCCCCTCTACAATGAGCAGTTCTTC
CASSLARPLYNEQFF
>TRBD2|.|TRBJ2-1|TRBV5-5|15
TGTGCCAGCAGCTTGCTGGGAGGGACCTACAATGAGCAGTTCTTC
CASSLLGGTYNEQFF
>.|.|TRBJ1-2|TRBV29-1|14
TGCAGCGTTGACCTCGACACTTCTAACTATGGCTACACCTTC
CSVDLDTSNYGYTF
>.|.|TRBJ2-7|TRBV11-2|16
.
CASSLVASGSLSEVYF
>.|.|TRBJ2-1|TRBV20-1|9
TGCAGTGCTAGAGTACCCCCAATCTTC
CSARVPPIF
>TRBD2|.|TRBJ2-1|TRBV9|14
TGTGCCAGCAGCGTGGGACTAGCGGGACATGAGCAGTTCTTC
CASSVGLAGHEQFF
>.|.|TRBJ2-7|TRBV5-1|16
TGCGCCAGCAGCTTGGATCAGGAAAAAAGCTCCTACGAGCAGTACTTC
CASSLDQEKSSYEQYF
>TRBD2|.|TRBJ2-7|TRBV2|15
TGTGCCAGCAGTGAAAGCCTAGCGGGAGTTCCCGAGCAGTACTTC
CASSESLAGVPEQYF
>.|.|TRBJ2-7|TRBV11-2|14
TGTGCCAGCAGTACCCCCAGGCTTCCCCACGAGCAGTACTTC
CASSTPRLPHEQYF
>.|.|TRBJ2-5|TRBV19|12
TGTGCCAGTAAGGGCCTTCAAGAGACCCAGTACTTC
CASKGLQETQYF
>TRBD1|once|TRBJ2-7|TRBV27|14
TGTGCCAGTAGAAGGACAGGGGGGGGATACGAGCAGTACTTC
CASRRTGGGYEQYF
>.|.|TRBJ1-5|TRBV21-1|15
TGTGCCGGGGATTTACAGGGGGTTGACAATCAGCCCCAGCATTTT
CAGDLQGVDNQPQHF
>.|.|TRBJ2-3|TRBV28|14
TGTGCCAGCAGTTTAGGGCTATCGGCAGATACGCAGTATTTT
CASSLGLSADTQYF
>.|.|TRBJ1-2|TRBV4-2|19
TGTGCCAGCAGCCCTCCCGACAGCGTGCTGGTTAGTCAGAACTATGGCTACACCTTC
CASSPPDSVLVSQNYGYTF
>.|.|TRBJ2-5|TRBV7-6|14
TGTGCCAGCAGCTTAGAAGTAGCTCAGGAGACCCAGTACTTC
CASSLEVAQETQYF
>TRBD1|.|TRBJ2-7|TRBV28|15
TGTGCCAGCAGTTACAGGGGGCGCGTATTTGGCGAGCAGTACTTC
CASSYRGRVFGEQYF
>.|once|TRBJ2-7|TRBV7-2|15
TGTGCCAGCAGCTTGGGGTGGGACATTACCTACGAGCAGTACTTC
CASSLGWDITYEQYF
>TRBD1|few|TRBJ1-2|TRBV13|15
TGTGCCAGCAGCGATCACGGGACAGGTTTTTATGGCTACACCTTC
CASSDHGTGFYGYTF
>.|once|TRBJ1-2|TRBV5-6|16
TGTGCCAGCAGCTTGGGGTTTCGGGACTCTGGATGGGGCTACACCTTC
CASSLGFRDSGWGYTF
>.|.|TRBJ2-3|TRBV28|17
TGTGCCAGCAGTTTAGGGCTAGCGTCCCCCCACACAGATACGCAGTATTTT
CASSLGLASPHTDTQYF
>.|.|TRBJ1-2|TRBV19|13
TGTGCCAGTAGTCCGGGAGAACCATATGGCTACACCTTC
CASSPGEPYGYTF
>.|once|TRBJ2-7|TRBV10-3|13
TGTGCCACCAAAGCGCAGGGGCTCTACGAGCAGTACTTC
CATKAQGLYEQYF
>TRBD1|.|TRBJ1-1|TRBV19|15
TGTGCCAGTTACCCCGGGACAGGCTGGAACACTGAAGCTTTCTTT
CASYPGTGWNTEAFF
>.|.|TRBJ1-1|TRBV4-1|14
TGCGCCAGCAGCCAGACAGGTGGAGGGAAAGGAGCTTTCTTT
CASSQTGGGKGAFF
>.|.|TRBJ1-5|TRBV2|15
TGTGCCAGCAGTGAATGGGGCAGGGACAATCAGCCCCAGCATTTT
CASSEWGRDNQPQHF
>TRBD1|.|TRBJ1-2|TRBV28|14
TGTGCCAGCAGTCTAGTCGGGACAGGGGTTGGCTACACCTTC
CASSLVGTGVGYTF
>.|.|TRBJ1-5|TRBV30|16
TGTGCCTGGAGTGTGCGCGGCAGGCTTGAGGATCAGCCCCAGCATTTT
CAWSVRGRLEDQPQHF
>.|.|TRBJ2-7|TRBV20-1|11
TGCAGTGCTAGAGATGCGGTCGAGCAGTACTTC
CSARDAVEQYF
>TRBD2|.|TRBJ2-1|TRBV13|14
TGTGCCAGCAGCTGGGGACTAGCGGACAATGAGCAGTTCTTC
CASSWGLADNEQFF
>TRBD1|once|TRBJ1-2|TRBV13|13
TGTGCCAGCAGCTTAGAACAGGGGGGCGGCTACACCTTC
CASSLEQGGGYTF
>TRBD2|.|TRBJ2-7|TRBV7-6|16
TGTGCCAGCAGCTTAGCTGGACTTGGCCGCGGGGGCGAGCAGTACTTC
CASSLAGLGRGGEQYF